This TCR beta chain was observed in a study of blood T cell repertoires in COVID-19 (dated by TCRdb to the early 2020s). Some background on the complete study: Samples covering the acute and convalescent phases of COVID-19 were provided by collaborators in the United States, Italy and Spain. The repertoires were made available in a free public database intended to serve as a resource for research on the immune response to SARS-CoV-2. Samples were obtained from the ongoing ImmuneRACE study (first 160 participants) and from approximately 1,200 subjects provided by 6 global collaborators. The material from the prospective study consisted of cDNA or gDNA derived from T cells, B-cell-depleted T cells, or PBMCs. HLA class I and class II types, where available, came from metadata supplied by the sample provider rather than from assay-based typing. A de-identified subject ID, COVID-19 status, age in years and sex were almost always included in the sample metadata. Deeply sampled blood TCRbeta repertoires from subjects exposed to, actively infected with, or recovered from COVID-19 were included in the dataset.

With respect to this clone: Its cognate antigen has yet to be identified. Per-base quality was not reported, and no clone a single base away is much larger than it.

Enrolling through a virtual design, the prospective study's participants ranged in age from about 18 to 89 years and lived across 20 to 25 United States geographic areas. To assign participants to cohorts, the prospective study relied on clinical history that participants themselves reported in a screening survey and a study questionnaire. Mobile phlebotomists in the prospective study collected whole blood, serum and a nasopharyngeal or oropharyngeal swab from every participant. Additional blood draws and questionnaires over an approximately 2-month period could optionally be provided by prospective study participants. Blood samples from the prospective study were shipped frozen or at room temperature prior to DNA extraction. TCRbeta CDR3 regions were amplified from genomic DNA using the immunoSEQ Assay, a bias-controlled multiplex PCR. The authors processed their data as follows. Nucleated cell counts per sample were estimated from amplification of reference gene primers within the assay. Sequence reads were collapsed and filtered to measure the absolute abundance of every unique TCRbeta CDR3 rearrangement. For each sample, productive Simpson clonality was calculated as the square root of Simpson's diversity index over productive rearrangements. TCRdb took this table from immuneACCESS and kept in-frame rearrangements with V and J called. Such tables lack part of the clones; where checked against another copy, unresolved V genes explain under half of the gap, and the rest is unexplained. That table is the source of V, J and clone size, and D and trimming were worked out from the DNA. The sample profile shows 310,000 or so clones; around 89% of them were found once. 1.7% of the sample goes to the ten largest clones.

CDR1 LNHDA and CDR2 SQIVND are derived from the germline V gene (reference sequence). Measured from the cysteine to the phenylalanine, the CDR3 is 15 residues long. Of all the DNA, just the CDR3 is kept, 45 bases in frame from base 1. The junction shows trimming of 5 bases on V and 5 bases on J, plus 15 bases between the germline ends. Results and caveats for the whole study, not just this receptor: The amount of clinical and demographic metadata varied by source and participant and was provided uncurated.

The sequence was collected from a woman younger than 35 with acute COVID-19. Here the chain combines TRBV19 and TRBJ2-2; the D segment could be TRBD1, given 7 matching bases. The material sequenced was PBMCs or T cells enriched from blood (not recorded which). The DNA sequence is as follows: TGTGCCAGTAGTCTAGGGAGGACAGGTACCGGGGAGCTGTTTTTT. Its translation reads: CASSLGRTGTGELFF.